This T cell receptor (beta chain) is from a study of cytomegalovirus exposure and HLA in healthy donors (dated by TCRdb to the late 2010s). For context, the study as a whole: An earlier analysis of around 600 of the donors reported 250 to 300 Gb of sequence data and 117 million unique TCR beta sequences from 150 million to 200 million T cells. About 280 gigabases of sequencing data and roughly 80 million unique TCR sequences made up an early release that covered around 640 HLA-typed donors. The T cell repertoires of around 670 subjects were profiled by immunosequencing and related to cytomegalovirus serostatus. Donor age, sex, ethnicity and CMV serostatus were compiled together with the repertoire data. Typing coverage varied by locus: roughly 629-640 donors for A, B, C, DRB1 and DQB1; 500 to 550 for DQA1; around 570 for DPA1; more than 450 for DPB1. Of the roughly 400 genotyped donors, approximately 83% fell in the genetic ancestry cluster associated with self-reported Caucasian donors. All discovery cohort repertoires had been generated on a single sequencing platform. Along with the approximately 650-subject first cohort, a separate validation cohort of 120 different subjects was used. In a later analysis, previously published TCR beta repertoires from several hundred donors were re-analyzed and high-resolution HLA genotyping was added so that TCR occurrence patterns could be studied. The study aimed to test whether signatures of past pathogen exposure could be identified by cataloging public T cell receptors. Both class I and class II loci were covered by HLA typing, at four-digit resolution. The study combined high-throughput TCR immunosequencing, statistical association of individual TCRs with disease status, and machine learning to predict cytomegalovirus infection status. In the later analysis, no new phenotypic data were used to find candidate immune exposures; instead, reliance was placed on TCR beta sequences and their occurrence across donors. An earlier analysis of some 500 of the donors applied high-throughput TCR beta sequencing to assess whether each TCR beta V gene segment acted as functional or pseudogenic. Genome-wide SNP genotypes for about three fifths of the roughly 670 donors were used in a later genetic analysis, which treated that subset as a discovery cohort. Among approximately 370 genotyped donors of the cohort, an average of approximately 240,000 unique TCR beta nucleotide sequences was sequenced per donor, of which about 18% were non-productive. A handful of DR-DQ haplotypes were handled as single units for association and clustering because linkage in the cohort was strong. The paper as a whole reports these results and caveats: A later analysis found that TCR association rates varied across HLA loci, with DRB1 alleles showing the most associated TCRs and HLA-C alleles the fewest. The cohort was sequenced for TCR beta chains only, and without alpha or paired-chain data the features that could be detected were limited. In both the original and validation cohorts, the classifier was reported to diagnose cytomegalovirus status with high specificity and sensitivity. A further reported finding was that TCR beta sequences accurately predicted the HLA-A and HLA-B alleles for most subjects in the first cohort. Most TCR sequences were observed very rarely across donors, whereas some public TCRs were present in many individuals. The sequencing pipeline was judged likely to have produced a cluster of highly shared sequence variants as a technical artifact. In an earlier analysis of around 600 of the donors, most TCR beta V segments were observed in productive rearrangements about 90% or about 30% of the time, broadly matching IMGT annotations. The authors suggested that the approach could potentially be extended to other disease states and immunological phenotypes. In a later analysis, 15,000 to 20,000 TCR beta sequences were associated with specific HLA alleles at a false discovery rate of 0.05. In a later analysis, several top co-occurrence clusters were reported to appear linked to parvovirus B19, influenza, CMV and Epstein-Barr virus. Immune exposure information for the cohort was limited to CMV serostatus. In vitro tests confirmed that a few of the cytomegalovirus-associated TCR beta chains recognize cytomegalovirus antigens. In the study, roughly 160 TCR beta chains were listed as associated with cytomegalovirus. Some IMGT-functional V segments, including TRBV6-2 and TRBV6-3, could not be distinguished by the 87-base-pair reads and were therefore excluded. When HLA alleles, especially DR and DQ, strongly co-occurred, TCR associations were difficult to assign to individual alleles. In a later genetic analysis, a missense DCLRE1C variant was associated with V-gene and J-gene trimming of TCR beta chains, and the association was replicated in an independent cohort. According to a later analysis, most CMV-associated TCR beta chains appeared to be HLA-restricted, and the HLA associations seemed to be driven largely by CMV exposure. The earlier analysis of about 600 of the donors excluded roughly 17 rarely observed V segments, including chromosome 9 orphons, because counts were too low. A later analysis found that HLA-associated TCR beta chains were more clonally expanded and had lower generation probabilities than equally common non-associated chains. Presence/absence analyses assumed roughly uniform sequencing depth across donors, an assumption that may not hold. HLA typing was unavailable for some donors at each locus, so association tests used only the typed subset. Correlated functional status among segregating V segments might reflect linkage disequilibrium, but an unknown experimental factor could not be ruled out. In a later genetic analysis, fewer N-insertions in productive TCRs were reported among donors in an Asian-associated ancestry cluster than the roughly 700-donor mean.

Receptors were amplified or captured by the immunoSEQ multiplex PCR assay. The multiplex PCR relied on a mix of 60 forward primers for TCR Vbeta segments and 13 reverse primers for TCR Jbeta segments. The CDR3 region of rearranged TCR beta genes was amplified from genomic DNA by a multiplex PCR assay. The Illumina HiSeq System was used to sequence the amplified TCR beta libraries as 87-base-pair reads. The paper's processing steps were these. A later analysis tallied tens of millions of unique TCR beta chains across the 666 repertoires, and about 12 million of those chains were shared by two or more donors. Raw reads were error-corrected and collapsed into unique sequences by a nearest-neighbor algorithm in which closely related sequences were merged to remove PCR and sequencing errors. Alignment of CDR3 sequences to IMGT reference sequences was used to assign V, D and J gene segments. For a sequence to be retained, a match of at least six nucleotides to both a V gene segment and a J gene segment was required. A rearrangement counted as productive if the CDR3 had no stop codons and remained in frame with V and J, and every other rearrangement counted as non-productive. CDR3 was defined by IMGT convention, running from the second conserved V-encoded cysteine to the conserved J-encoded phenylalanine. Sequences without an unambiguous match to a single V gene segment were excluded from the earlier analysis of several hundred of the donors. An earlier analysis of 587 of the donors classified V segments as functional when productive rearrangements were above 56.7% and as segregating when the standard deviation between donors was above 5%. A statistical classification framework was developed to diagnose cytomegalovirus status using the catalog of TCR beta chain sequences. V and J gene assignment, in a later analysis, came from comparing TCR nucleotide sequences with IMGT/GENE-DB human TR gene sequences. Using the TCRdist pipeline, a later analysis assigned CDR3 sequences along with most-parsimonious VDJ recombination scenarios. In a later analysis, each TCR beta chain was defined by its CDR3 amino acid sequence together with its V-gene family, and reads lacking a unique V-gene family were excluded. In a later analysis, some 600 highly shared, low-generation-probability nucleotide sequences were removed to address suspected cross-contamination and a sequencing artifact. A later analysis calculated a clonal expansion index for each public chain from normalized within-repertoire ranks of inferred template counts. In a later analysis, generation probabilities were computed using a VDJ recombination model fitted to out-of-frame rearrangements, and the results were checked against IGoR. In a later analysis, TCR-TCR, TCR-HLA and TCR-CMV co-occurrence was scored with hypergeometric tests, and a repertoire-size bias correction was applied to TCR pairs. False discovery rates were estimated in a later analysis by permuting HLA or CMV assignments 20 times. In a later analysis, co-occurring TCRs were grouped using DBSCAN, and TCRdist sequence similarity was added for clustering within HLA-allele-positive subsets. Repertoires with fewer than 30,000 or more than 120,000 public chains were left out of co-occurrence clustering, as were about 5 repertoires with anomalous nucleotide sharing. Held by TCRdb, this immuneACCESS table contains in-frame sequences only and omits some clones. Under half of the omission traces to an unresolved V gene where checked; the cause of the rest is unknown. Clone size and the V and J calls come from that table; the DNA yielded D and trimming. This sample is represented by around 150,000 clones; 84% of them were singletons. The ten largest clones capture under 8% of the sample.

The sample holds one count of this clone. Its cognate antigen has yet to be identified. No much larger clone is present one base from it, and per-base qualities are unavailable. In total, about 650 healthy bone marrow donors made up the cohort. Cohort members were all nominally healthy when sampled, although unrecorded immune exposures were likely present. The donor tested CMV seropositive, placing the donor among the roughly 300 seropositive members of the cohort. A peripheral blood sample was collected from each donor, and TCR beta sequencing was performed on peripheral blood mononuclear cells. Genomic DNA extraction from the blood cell samples was performed with the Qiagen DNeasy Blood Extraction Kit. V is clipped by 4 bases and J by 4 bases, and the sequence between their germline boundaries is 14 bases long. Counted from cysteine to phenylalanine, this CDR3 has 14 amino acids. CDR3 DNA only is kept here, 42 bases in frame from base 1. Reading the germline V gene gives CDR1 SGHRS and CDR2 YFSETQ.

The TCR was taken from a man between 50 and 59 years old in good health and CMV-seropositive. The chain employs TRBV5-1 and TRBJ2-5, and TRBD2 may be the D gene, going by 5 matching bases. The sequencing sample was made of PBMCs. This receptor has the CDR3 CASSPRGRGETQYF. The DNA sequence is as follows: TGCGCCAGCAGCCCCCGAGGGAGAGGAGAGACCCAGTACTTC.